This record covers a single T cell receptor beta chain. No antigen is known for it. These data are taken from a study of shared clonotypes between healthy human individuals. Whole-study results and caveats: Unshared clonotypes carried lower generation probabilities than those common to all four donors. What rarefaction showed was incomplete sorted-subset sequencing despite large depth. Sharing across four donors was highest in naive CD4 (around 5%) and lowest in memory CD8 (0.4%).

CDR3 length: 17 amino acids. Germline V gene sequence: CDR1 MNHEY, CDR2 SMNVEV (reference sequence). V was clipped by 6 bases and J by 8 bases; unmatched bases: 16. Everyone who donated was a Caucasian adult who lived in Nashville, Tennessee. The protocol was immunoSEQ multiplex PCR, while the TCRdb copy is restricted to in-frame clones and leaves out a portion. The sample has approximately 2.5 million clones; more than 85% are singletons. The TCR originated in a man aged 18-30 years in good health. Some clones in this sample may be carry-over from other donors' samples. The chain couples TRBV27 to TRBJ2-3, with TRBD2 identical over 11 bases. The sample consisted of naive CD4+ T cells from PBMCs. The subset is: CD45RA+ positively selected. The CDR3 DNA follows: TGTGCCAGCAGAGCCCTAGGGGGAACTAGCGGGAGTGGTACGCAGTATTTT. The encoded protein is CASRALGGTSGSGTQYF.